These 17 T cell receptor beta chains were all obtained from the same sample, sequenced in a study of cytomegalovirus exposure and HLA in healthy donors. Use of 60 Vbeta and 13 Jbeta primers characterized the PCR. Sequencing was performed with immunoSEQ multiplex PCR; in TCRdb, only in-frame clones are kept and a portion is missing. The sample has some 180,000 clones, roughly 70% seen once. The specimen was PBMCs. These receptors came from a male donor in good health and CMV-seronegative.

A note on this clone: Other nucleotide sequences from this sample produce the same CDR3. This chain joins TRBV18 and TRBJ1-3; no reliable D call. Trimming shortened V by 3 bases and J by 4 bases, and 16 bases separated the two germline ends. The germline V gene has CDR1 KGHSH and CDR2 LQKENI. The CDR3 runs to 16 residues. DNA for the CDR3: TGTGCCAGCTCACCTGCCGGGATCAGGCTAGGAAACACCATATATTTT. Its translation is CASSPAGIRLGNTIYF.

This sequence joins TRBV7-6 and TRBJ2-5; perhaps TRBD1 as D (5 bases). Germline assignment: CDR1 SGHVS and CDR2 FNYEAQ. Trimming removed 0 bases at V and 6 bases at J, with 11 bases between. The CDR3 contains 14 residues. The CDR3, as DNA: TGTGCCAGCAGCTTAGCGCCTGGGGCGAAGACCCAGTACTTC. It yields the protein CASSLAPGAKTQYF.

The chain joins TRBV5-8 to TRBJ2-1, with D perhaps matching TRBD2 (5 bases). CDR1 and CDR2 from the germline V gene are SGHTS and YDEGEE. The V end lost 6 bases, the J end lost 4 bases, and 11 bases lay between the germline ends. CDR3 size: 13 residues. DNA for the CDR3: TGTGCCAGCAACTCGGGGTATTACAATGAGCAGTTCTTC. Its protein product is CASNSGYYNEQFF. Using reference TRBV5-8 and TRBJ2-1 for the parts outside the CDR3, the full variable domain is EAGVTQSPTHLIKTRGQQATLRCSPISGHTSVYWYQQALGLGLQFLLWYDEGEERNRGNFPPRFSGRQFPNYSSELNVNALELEDSALYLCASNSGYYNEQFFGPGTRLTVL.

This clone came up a few times. V usage is TRBV9 and J usage is TRBJ1-3, with TRBD1 matching 9 bases. The germline V gene has CDR1 SGDLS and CDR2 YYNGEE. V dropped 7 bases and J dropped 0; count of bases not matched to a gene: 14. The CDR3 is 18 residues long. The CDR3 loop reads CASGQGQGRQSSGNTIYF. The DNA of the CDR3 is TGTGCCAGCGGGCAAGGACAGGGGAGACAGAGCTCTGGAAACACCATATATTTT.

J is TRBJ2-2 and V is TRBV6-5; 7 positions match TRBD2. The CDR3 is 16 amino acids. V lost 0 bases to trimming and J lost 1 base; unmatched junction nucleotides: 2. Germline assignment: CDR1 MNHEY and CDR2 SVGAGI. CDR3 amino acids: CASSYSTGGNTGELFF. The CDR3, as DNA: TGTGCCAGCAGTTACTCGACGGGGGGGAACACCGGGGAGCTGTTTTTT.

The rearrangement links TRBV6-5 to TRBJ1-2, with a possible D match to TRBD1 (6 bases). The germline V gene encodes CDR1 MNHEY and CDR2 SVGAGI. The CDR3 covers 13 residues. Trimming removed 5 bases at V and 3 bases at J, with 10 bases between. Here the CDR3 DNA reads TGTGCCAGCAGTCAGACAGGATACTATGGCTACACCTTC. Protein: CASSQTGYYGYTF.

The chain combines TRBV30 with TRBJ1-5; weak D call: TRBD1 (6 bases). Germline assignment: CDR1 GTSNPN and CDR2 SVGIG (reference sequence). The length of the CDR3 is 12 residues. V gave up 3 bases and J gave up 16 bases, with 19 bases separating them. CDR3 sequence: CAWSRTGYSIHF. The CDR3 DNA follows: TGTGCCTGGAGCCGAACAGGGTACAGTATTCATTTT.

The V call is TRBV6-1, the J call TRBJ2-1; a possible D gene is TRBD2 (5 bases). The germline V and J ends were trimmed by 5 bases and 4 bases, with 15 bases remaining between them. The germline V gene encodes CDR1 MNHNS and CDR2 SASEGT. This CDR3 region has 15 residues. The CDR3 spells CASSPTEEPYNEQFF. The CDR3 coding sequence is TGTGCCAGCAGTCCGACGGAGGAGCCTTACAATGAGCAGTTCTTC.

This sequence joins TRBV5-1 and TRBJ2-1; the D is unclear. V dropped 0 bases and J dropped 5 bases, with 12 bases sitting between them. CDR3 size: 15 residues. The germline V gene encodes CDR1 SGHRS and CDR2 YFSETQ. DNA for the CDR3: TGCGCCAGCAGCTTGGCCATGTACTATAACAATGAGCAGTTCTTC. Translating it yields CASSLAMYYNNEQFF.

This clone was observed once. J is TRBJ1-2 and V is TRBV6-6, with no clear D. V was clipped by 0 bases and J by 0 bases, with 2 bases between them. This CDR3 has 13 amino acids. CDR1 is MNHNY and CDR2 is SVGAGI in the germline V gene (reference sequence). The CDR3, as DNA: TGTGCCAGCAGTTACTCCGCTAACTATGGCTACACCTTC. This gives the protein CASSYSANYGYTF.

This clone was counted only a few times. The genes are TRBV6-5 and TRBJ2-1, with 15 bases identical to TRBD2. CDR1 and CDR2 (germline): MNHEY, SVGAGI. The CDR3 contains 16 residues. The V segment lost 2 bases and the J segment 7 bases; nucleotides outside the gene matches: 3. CDR3 DNA sequence: TGTGCCAGCAGTTACCAAGGGACTAGCGGGAGGAATGAGCAGTTCTTC. Translating it yields CASSYQGTSGRNEQFF.

The J gene is TRBJ2-3, the V gene TRBV2, with 7 bases that match TRBD2. Germline CDR1 SNHLY, CDR2 FYNNEI. The V gene end was trimmed by 7 bases and the J gene end by 0 bases; junction bases not matched to a gene: 7. The CDR3 covers 15 residues. The CDR3 DNA sequence: TGTGCCAGCAAATCTCTAGCGGCTAGCACAGATACGCAGTATTTT. Protein sequence: CASKSLAASTDTQYF.

The V and J genes are TRBV10-3 and TRBJ2-1, with D possibly matching TRBD1 (6 bases). V lost 6 bases and J 2 bases, leaving 14 bases between the germline ends. The CDR3 is made up of 15 amino acids. Germline CDR1 is ENHRY and CDR2 is SYGVKD. The CDR3 here is CAISYRVSPYNEQFF. CDR3 nucleotide sequence: TGTGCCATCAGCTACAGGGTGTCCCCCTACAATGAGCAGTTCTTC.

V and J are TRBV19 and TRBJ2-3; 7 nucleotides align to TRBD1. The CDR3 covers 15 residues. After removal of 4 bases from V and 2 bases from J, the junction contained 6 bases not matched to a gene. CDR1 is LNHDA and CDR2 is SQIVND in the germline V gene (reference sequence). The CDR3 sequence: CASSKTGSVTDTQYF. The CDR3 nucleotides are TGTGCCAGTAGTAAGACAGGGTCGGTCACAGATACGCAGTATTTT.

This chain links TRBV4-1 with TRBJ1-2; D may be TRBD1 (6 bases). Trimming stripped 4 bases from V and 7 bases from J, with 19 bases between. The CDR3 is made up of 15 amino acids. Germline lookup yields CDR1 MGHRA and CDR2 YSYEKL. The CDR3 DNA follows: TGCGCCAGCAGCCTGTACGAGGACAGCCCGGTTGGCTACACCTTC. It codes for CASSLYEDSPVGYTF.

A single count supports this clone. The chain has TRBV4-3 and TRBJ1-1, with D possibly being TRBD1 (6 bases). The CDR3 is 13 amino acids. Germline V gene sequence: CDR1 LGHNA, CDR2 YSLEER. Trimming took 6 bases from V and 4 from J, leaving 12 bases between them. CDR3: CASRLQGSTEAFF. CDR3 bases: TGCGCCAGCAGACTACAGGGAAGCACTGAAGCTTTCTTT.

The CDR3 loop reads CASSYSTTRGTEAFF. CDR3 bases: TGTGCCAGCAGTTACTCAACAACCCGGGGGACTGAAGCTTTCTTT. The rearrangement links TRBV6-5 to TRBJ1-1, with D possibly TRBD1 on 5 matching bases. Trimming left V 0 bases short and J 5 bases short, with 13 bases between. This CDR3 region has 15 residues. CDR1 and CDR2 from the germline V gene are MNHEY and SVGAGI.